The 2 T cell receptor beta chains below come from one sample, sequenced in a study of blood T cell repertoires in COVID-19. Profiling relied on immunoSEQ multiplex PCR, and the TCRdb table lists in-frame clones only, not all of them. The table shows 290,000 or so clones, with approximately 86% occurring only once. Sequencing input: peripheral blood. The receptor source for this set is a man between 65 and 85 years old with acute or convalescent COVID-19.

V is TRBV7-8 and J is TRBJ1-1; 7 bases line up with TRBD1. CDR1 is SGHVS and CDR2 is FQNEAQ in the germline V gene. This CDR3 is 16 amino acids long. J gave up 0 bases and V 5 bases, and 9 bases lay outside the gene matches. CDR3 sequence: CASSPGQAAVNTEAFF. The DNA for the CDR3 is TGTGCCAGCAGCCCAGGACAGGCTGCGGTGAACACTGAAGCTTTCTTT.

This sequence joins TRBV10-3 and TRBJ2-5, with 7 bases fitting TRBD2. The V and J ends lost 10 bases and 4 bases, in that order; junction bases with no gene match: 15. Germline V lookup: CDR1 ENHRY, CDR2 SYGVKD. There are 15 residues in the CDR3. CDR3 DNA: TGTGCCACGGATCCGGGACTAATGTCAAGAGAGACCCAGTACTTC. Protein product: CATDPGLMSRETQYF.